Presented here are 27 T cell receptor beta chains from one specimen sequenced in a study of blood T cell repertoires in COVID-19. Measured with immunoSEQ multiplex PCR; TCRdb has only the in-frame clones, and not every one. The profile shows 300,000 to 350,000 clones, 80% to 90% of them singletons. Source material: PBMCs or T cells enriched from blood (not recorded which). The source of these receptors is a young man who had recovered from COVID-19.

Note on this clone: The sample carries other DNA sequences with the same CDR3. CDR3 coding DNA: TGTGCCAGCAGCCCGCCGGGACAGAGCTACGAGCAGTACTTC. Translation gives CASSPPGQSYEQYF. This chain uses TRBV7-9 with TRBJ2-7, with TRBD1 matching 7 bases. V was clipped by 5 bases and J by 3 bases; unmatched bases: 7. Germline V gene data show CDR1 as SEHNR and CDR2 as FQNEAQ (reference sequence). This CDR3 has 14 amino acids.

This clone came up once. The chain combines TRBV1 with TRBJ2-7; the table names TRBD1, a call not compared with the DNA. TRBV1 is a pseudogene locus. The CDR3 totals 16 residues. CDR3 protein: CTSKNLGQLLTYEQYF. CDR3 coding DNA: TGCACCAGTAAAAATTTAGGACAATTGCTGACCTACGAGCAGTACTTC.

V and J are TRBV12-3 or TRBV12-4 and TRBJ2-7; D may be TRBD2 (7 bases). Trimming left V 2 bases short and J 5 bases short, with 10 bases between. This CDR3 spans 13 amino acids. The CDR3 loop reads CASSLRGAHEQYF. In DNA form, the CDR3 reads TGTGCCAGCAGTTTACGGGGGGCTCACGAGCAGTACTTC.

The chain has TRBV27 and TRBJ2-7; 12 positions agree with TRBD2. Germline CDR1 is MNHEY and CDR2 is SMNVEV (reference sequence). V shed 6 bases and J 1 base; nucleotides not matched to a gene: 4. This CDR3 comprises 15 residues. Here the CDR3 DNA reads TGTGCCAGCAGGAGACTAGCGGGGGAATCCTACGAGCAGTACTTC. Encoded protein: CASRRLAGESYEQYF.

J is TRBJ2-7 and V is TRBV6-4; D unclear. The CDR3 extends over 14 amino acids. The germline CDR1 and CDR2 sequences are MRHNA and SNTAGT. The germline V and J ends were trimmed by 6 bases and 0 bases, with 12 bases remaining between them. CDR3 loop: CASRRLPSSYEQYF. Written as DNA, the CDR3 is TGTGCCAGCAGACGCCTCCCCAGCTCCTACGAGCAGTACTTC.

The chain couples TRBV9 to TRBJ1-3, with a possible D match to TRBD1 (5 bases). Germline V lookup: CDR1 SGDLS, CDR2 YYNGEE. CDR3 size: 15 residues. Trimming took 4 bases from V and 0 from J, leaving 11 bases between them. The CDR3 DNA reads as TGTGCCAGCAGCCCCGGGGGGGGCTCTGGAAACACCATATATTTT. Residues: CASSPGGGSGNTIYF.

The gene calls are TRBV6-6 and TRBJ2-1; D possibly uses TRBD1 or TRBD2 (6 bases each). CDR1 MNHNY and CDR2 SVGAGI come from the germline V gene (reference sequence). The CDR3 has 19 amino acids. The germline V and J ends were trimmed by 5 bases and 0 bases, with 23 bases remaining between them. The CDR3 here is CASSRERGNSMSSYNEQFF. DNA of the CDR3: TGTGCCAGCAGTCGGGAGAGGGGGAATAGTATGAGCTCCTACAATGAGCAGTTCTTC.

The chain links TRBV7-3 to TRBJ1-1; TRBD1 matches at 7 bases. V shed 5 bases, J shed 3 bases, and the junction held 9 bases outside the gene matches. CDR3 length: 15 residues. Germline CDR1 reads SGHTA; CDR2 reads FQGTGA. The CDR3 here is CASSTHRQGHTEAFF. The CDR3 bases are TGTGCCAGCAGCACCCACCGACAGGGTCACACTGAAGCTTTCTTT. Together with reference TRBV7-3 and TRBJ1-1, the CDR3 gives the full variable domain: GAGVSQTPSNKVTEKGKYVELRCDPISGHTALYWYRQSLGQGPEFLIYFQGTGAADDSGLPNDRFFAVRPEGSVSTLKIQRTERGDSAVYLCASSTHRQGHTEAFFGQGTRLTVV.

The genes are TRBV6-5 and TRBJ2-7; 9 bases fit TRBD1. The CDR3 has 14 amino acids. Trimming removed 6 bases from V and 1 base from J; junction bases left unmatched: 4. From germline, CDR1 is MNHEY and CDR2 SVGAGI. The CDR3, as DNA: TGTGCCAGCAGGAGGGACAGGGCTTCCTACGAGCAGTACTTC. This codes for CASRRDRASYEQYF.

The chain employs TRBV5-1 and TRBJ1-5; D gene ambiguous. CDR3 length equals 13 residues. Germline-derived CDR1 and CDR2 are SGHRS and YFSETQ. Trimming left V 4 bases short and J 2 bases short, with 7 bases between. The CDR3: CASSPLGNQPQHF. CDR3 coding DNA: TGCGCCAGCAGCCCACTTGGCAATCAGCCCCAGCATTTT.

This chain connects TRBV9 to TRBJ1-6, with D possibly TRBD1 on 5 matching bases. Germline V gene data show CDR1 as SGDLS and CDR2 as YYNGEE. Trimming left V 5 bases short and J 6 bases short, with 18 bases between. This CDR3 region has 16 residues. CDR3 DNA sequence: TGTGCCAGCAGGGGGGTTTCGGGAGAATGTAATTCACCCCTCCACTTT. It specifies CASRGVSGECNSPLHF.

The chain carries TRBV5-1 and TRBJ2-7; TRBD1 matches at 7 bases. The ends lost 3 bases at V and 5 bases at J; junction bases unmatched: 2. Germline V lookup: CDR1 SGHRS, CDR2 YFSETQ. The CDR3 is made up of 12 amino acids. The CDR3 here is CASSYTGDEQYF. CDR3 nucleotides: TGCGCCAGCAGCTACACAGGGGACGAGCAGTACTTC.

The genes are TRBV5-8 and TRBJ1-4; 7 bases align to TRBD1. Germline V gene sequence: CDR1 SGHTS, CDR2 YDEGEE. The CDR3 is 15 residues long. V was pared by 4 bases and J by 3 bases, with 6 bases of the junction left unmatched. The CDR3 spells CASSDPGQSNEKLFF. DNA for the CDR3: TGTGCCAGCAGCGATCCGGGACAGTCTAATGAAAAACTGTTTTTT.

This clone was detected once. J is TRBJ1-6 and V is TRBV6-5; TRBD1 matches 7 bases. The CDR3 spans 15 residues. Germline CDR1 reads MNHEY; CDR2 reads SVGAGI. The V segment lost 2 bases and the J segment 7 bases; nucleotides outside the gene matches: 5. CDR3 coding DNA: TGTGCCAGCAGTTACGATGGGACAGTGAATTCACCCCTCCACTTT. Protein sequence: CASSYDGTVNSPLHF.

The chain joins TRBV19 to TRBJ2-1; TRBD1 matches 7 bases. The CDR3 totals 14 residues. Trimming removed 3 bases from V and 7 bases from J; junction bases left unmatched: 6. Germline V gene data show CDR1 as LNHDA and CDR2 as SQIVND (reference sequence). The CDR3 nucleotides are TGTGCCAGTAGTATTTTACAGGGGTCTAATGAGCAGTTCTTC. It yields the protein CASSILQGSNEQFF.

The J gene is TRBJ1-2, the V gene TRBV28; possible D gene TRBD1, 6 bases. The CDR3 is 12 residues long. Germline V gene data show CDR1 as MDHEN and CDR2 as SYDVKM. V was clipped by 5 bases and J by 8 bases, with 12 bases between them. The CDR3 sequence is CASSKQGRGYTF. DNA of the CDR3: TGTGCCAGCAGTAAACAGGGTCGGGGCTACACCTTC.

The chain carries TRBV4-2 and TRBJ2-7; possible D gene TRBD2, 6 bases. This CDR3 is built from 15 residues. V was pared by 1 base and J by 6 bases, with 16 bases between. CDR1 is LGHNA, CDR2 YNFKEQ, per germline. Here the CDR3 reads CASSQVAGIGREQYF. CDR3 coding DNA: TGTGCCAGCAGCCAAGTGGCGGGGATCGGCCGCGAGCAGTACTTC.

The sample holds a few counts of this clone. This sequence joins TRBV6-5 and TRBJ1-2; D call uncertain. Germline V CDR1 and CDR2: MNHEY, SVGAGI. V gave up 0 bases and J gave up 8 bases, with 10 bases separating them. The CDR3 runs 13 residues. As DNA, the CDR3 is TGTGCCAGCAGTTACTCGAGAGAAATCGGCTACACCTTC. Protein sequence: CASSYSREIGYTF.

The chain uses TRBV18 and TRBJ1-2; 7 bases line up with TRBD1. Germline trimming cut 4 bases from V and 4 bases from J; bases unmatched to any gene: 9. CDR3 length: 15 residues. In germline, CDR1 is KGHSH, CDR2 LQKENI. This chain's CDR3 is CASSQRTGGGYGYTF. For the CDR3, the DNA is TGTGCCAGCTCACAACGGACAGGTGGGGGCTATGGCTACACCTTC.

The V and J genes are TRBV19 and TRBJ2-7, with 7 nucleotides matching TRBD1. Germline V gene sequence: CDR1 LNHDA, CDR2 SQIVND (reference sequence). V was pared by 6 bases and J by 2 bases, with 16 bases of the junction left unmatched. The length of the CDR3 is 17 residues. CDR3 sequence reads: CASSPSKGGGAAYEQYF. For the CDR3, the DNA is TGTGCCAGTAGCCCCTCCAAAGGGGGCGGAGCAGCCTACGAGCAGTACTTC.

The chain combines TRBV5-4 with TRBJ1-4; the D gene is possibly TRBD1 (6 bases). Germline-derived CDR1 and CDR2 are SGHNT and YYREEE (reference sequence). V was cut by 4 bases and J by 0 bases, with 10 bases left in between. The CDR3 runs 15 residues. This chain's CDR3 is CASSLRGPTNEKLFF. The CDR3 DNA reads as TGTGCCAGCAGCCTCAGGGGTCCAACTAATGAAAAACTGTTTTTT.

Here the CDR3 reads CASSAGTGPTGELFF. For the CDR3, the DNA is TGCGCCAGCAGTGCGGGGACAGGGCCCACCGGGGAGCTGTTTTTT. The chain recombines TRBV10-1 with TRBJ2-2; TRBD1 matches at 9 bases. Trimming took 4 bases from V and 4 from J; bases not matched to a gene: 4. In germline, CDR1 is WNHNN, CDR2 SYGVQD (reference sequence). The CDR3 length is 15 residues.

The chain couples TRBV4-2 to TRBJ2-3, with D perhaps TRBD1 (6 bases). The CDR3 covers 16 residues. Deletions cut 7 bases from V and 3 bases from J, with 20 bases between. Germline values: CDR1 LGHNA, CDR2 YNFKEQ. The DNA for the CDR3 is TGTGCCAGCACTAGTGGGGGACACCAAAGGACAGATACGCAGTATTTT. Translated: CASTSGGHQRTDTQYF.

The rearrangement uses TRBV5-1 and TRBJ2-1, with TRBD2 identical over 12 bases. This CDR3 comprises 16 residues. Trimming took 4 bases from V and 7 from J; bases not matched to a gene: 9. Germline values: CDR1 SGHRS, CDR2 YFSETQ. This CDR3 is CASSPGGLAGMNEQFF. DNA of the CDR3: TGCGCCAGCAGCCCGGGCGGACTAGCGGGGATGAATGAGCAGTTCTTC.

V is TRBV5-1 and J is TRBJ1-1; 7 bases are shared with TRBD1. Germline values: CDR1 SGHRS, CDR2 YFSETQ. Trimming at V came to 4 bases and at J to 1 base, leaving 10 bases not matched to a gene. The CDR3 is 16 residues long. The CDR3 DNA reads as TGCGCCAGCAGCCTAGATAGGGGACAGCCGAACACTGAAGCTTTCTTT. This codes for CASSLDRGQPNTEAFF.

The chain is built from TRBV6-5 and TRBJ1-1; D call uncertain. The CDR3 covers 12 residues. The V end lost 4 bases, the J end lost 3 bases, and 6 bases lay between the germline ends. Germline CDR1 is MNHEY and CDR2 is SVGAGI. CDR3 region: CASSSQDTEAFF. In DNA form, the CDR3 reads TGTGCCAGCAGTTCCCAGGACACTGAAGCTTTCTTT.

The chain joins TRBV15 to TRBJ2-7; 9 nucleotides match TRBD1. J lost 0 bases, V lost 3 bases, and 3 bases had no gene match. The CDR3 is made up of 15 amino acids. Germline V lookup: CDR1 LNHNV, CDR2 YYDKDF (reference sequence). The CDR3 DNA reads as TGTGCCACCAGCAGGGGGACAGGGAGCTCCTACGAGCAGTACTTC. As protein: CATSRGTGSSYEQYF. Using reference TRBV15 and TRBJ2-7 for the parts outside the CDR3, the full variable domain is DAMVIQNPRYQVTQFGKPVTLSCSQTLNHNVMYWYQQKSSQAPKLLFHYYDKDFNNEADTPDNFQSRRPNTSFCFLDIRSPGLGDTAMYLCATSRGTGSSYEQYFGPGTRLTVT.